This TCR beta chain was sequenced in a study of beta chain features in type 1 diabetes. For the study at large: Patients looked much like healthy donors when it came to age, gender and cell yields.

As regards this clone: Its antigen is unidentified.

The germline V gene encodes CDR1 SGHRS and CDR2 YFSETQ. This CDR3 comprises 15 residues. V was pared by 5 bases and J by 5 bases, with 19 bases between. Isolated RNA was reverse transcribed in full, so expressed TCRB transcripts were sequenced. Here immunoSEQ multiplex PCR was the method, and the copy in TCRdb shows in-frame clones only, minus some. Of hundreds of thousands of clones in the sample, 15% were seen once. General observations from the study: Shorter TCRB CDR3s, moderately but significantly so, marked every one of the four CD4+ subsets in Type 1 diabetes patients. Patients and controls would share equally any PCR tilt toward shorter templates. Compared to healthy donors, patients appeared to have naive, central memory and Treg TCRB repertoires that were more alike. It was not settled here whether HLA type affects TCRB rearrangement.

The genes are TRBV5-1 and TRBJ2-5; a possible D gene is TRBD1 (6 bases). This TCR derives from a man aged 18 to 30 with type 1 diabetes. Source material: naive CD4+ T cells from blood. Here the CDR3 reads CASSLAGRQGETQYF. In DNA, the CDR3 is TGCGCCAGCAGTCTGGCAGGGCGGCAGGGGGAGACCCAGTACTTC.